The rows below give T cell receptor beta chains drawn from one sample of a study of beta chain features in type 1 diabetes. Data came from immunoSEQ multiplex PCR; TCRdb stores just in-frame clones and leaves some out. The sample comprises approximately 140,000 clones, 6.9% of which are singletons, and about 1.4% rests with the top ten. Sample: central memory CD4+ T cells from blood. These receptors all come from a woman aged 30 to 39 in good health. Each CDR3 is given with its conserved first and last residue. Fields, in order: D gene, V gene, CDR3 protein. A D gene is named only where the DNA matches it firmly.

D gene: NA
V gene: TRBV7-9
CDR3 protein: CASSLGQPLSETQYF

D gene: TRBD1
V gene: TRBV28
CDR3 protein: CASSKGTGGPGELFF

D gene: NA
V gene: TRBV2
CDR3 protein: CASSVRRMSYNEQFF

D gene: TRBD2
V gene: TRBV18
CDR3 protein: CASSSQSGRADTQYF

D gene: TRBD1
V gene: TRBV7-2
CDR3 protein: CASGWGTGVTEAFF

D gene: TRBD2
V gene: TRBV7-3
CDR3 protein: CASSFVAGGPRNEQFF

D gene: NA
V gene: TRBV7-3
CDR3 protein: CASRPGGTANTGELFF

D gene: NA
V gene: TRBV29-1
CDR3 protein: CSGGQINTEAFF

D gene: NA
V gene: TRBV6-5
CDR3 protein: CASTKMAGVDYGYTF

D gene: TRBD1
V gene: TRBV18
CDR3 protein: CASSRGDSSYEQYF

D gene: TRBD1
V gene: TRBV19
CDR3 protein: CASRGQVVTEAFF

D gene: TRBD1
V gene: TRBV6-1
CDR3 protein: CASSEPGQGTDTQYF

D gene: NA
V gene: TRBV5-6
CDR3 protein: CASSPEDRLMRGYTF

D gene: TRBD2
V gene: TRBV18
CDR3 protein: CASSRTGGLRDEQFF

D gene: NA
V gene: TRBV30
CDR3 protein: CAWARFSYEQYF

D gene: TRBD2
V gene: TRBV30
CDR3 protein: CASSLADRNEQFF

D gene: NA
V gene: TRBV6-5
CDR3 protein: CASREGVAKNIQYF

D gene: TRBD1
V gene: TRBV19
CDR3 protein: CASRWDTGGNQPQHF

D gene: TRBD1
V gene: TRBV7-2
CDR3 protein: CASSYRDRDITEAFF

D gene: TRBD2
V gene: TRBV19
CDR3 protein: CASSTQREAKTGELFF

D gene: NA
V gene: TRBV10-3
CDR3 protein: CAISSTEDTQYF

D gene: TRBD1
V gene: TRBV29-1
CDR3 protein: CSGTGQGYDNEQFF

D gene: NA
V gene: TRBV4-2
CDR3 protein: CASSQRLLTDTQYF

D gene: NA
V gene: TRBV28
CDR3 protein: CASRYGASSEQYF

D gene: NA
V gene: TRBV7-9
CDR3 protein: CASSLPGKIYEQYF

D gene: NA
V gene: TRBV11-2
CDR3 protein: CASTLMGATGANVLTF

D gene: NA
V gene: TRBV29-1
CDR3 protein: CSVAGVLETQYF

D gene: TRBD2
V gene: TRBV6-5
CDR3 protein: CASSYILAGVYFPRFF

D gene: NA
V gene: TRBV5-1
CDR3 protein: CASSGQGSTGELFF

D gene: NA
V gene: TRBV10-3
CDR3 protein: CAISARQDTDTQYF

D gene: NA
V gene: TRBV19
CDR3 protein: CASSLTFNQPQHF

D gene: TRBD1
V gene: TRBV7-9
CDR3 protein: CASSDRTGGVEKLFF

D gene: NA
V gene: TRBV10-3
CDR3 protein: CATGLVNEQFF

D gene: TRBD1
V gene: TRBV7-2
CDR3 protein: CASSLQGAWDTQYF

D gene: NA
V gene: TRBV2
CDR3 protein: CALKGVSEQFF

D gene: NA
V gene: TRBV28
CDR3 protein: CASIGGGTDTQYF

D gene: TRBD2
V gene: TRBV6-1
CDR3 protein: CASSDSGSYEQYF

D gene: TRBD2
V gene: TRBV7-3
CDR3 protein: CASSPGVAGKNIQYF

D gene: NA
V gene: TRBV2
CDR3 protein: CASKFRNTGELFF

D gene: NA
V gene: TRBV5-4
CDR3 protein: CASSPWTQQETQYF

D gene: TRBD2
V gene: TRBV4-3
CDR3 protein: CASSQTSGIKTQYF

D gene: TRBD2
V gene: TRBV7-6
CDR3 protein: CASSLLNSGSSYEQYF

D gene: TRBD2
V gene: TRBV5-4
CDR3 protein: CASSRKTSGRTWEQFF

D gene: TRBD1
V gene: TRBV7-2
CDR3 protein: CASSLSGTGGGGSYNEQFF

D gene: NA
V gene: TRBV28
CDR3 protein: CASSRRRTTNYGYTF

D gene: NA
V gene: TRBV9
CDR3 protein: CASSVGQVNTDTQYF

D gene: TRBD2
V gene: TRBV6-5
CDR3 protein: CASTATSGSLGTQYF

D gene: NA
V gene: TRBV11-1
CDR3 protein: CASSLQREQFF

D gene: TRBD2
V gene: TRBV2
CDR3 protein: CASSVEGGPNSGETQYF

D gene: NA
V gene: TRBV10-3
CDR3 protein: CAISEGTGVVRNEQFF

D gene: TRBD2
V gene: TRBV4-3
CDR3 protein: CASSQDGVAGATDTQYF

D gene: TRBD2
V gene: TRBV5-1
CDR3 protein: CASAGGARYEQYF

D gene: TRBD1
V gene: TRBV28
CDR3 protein: CASRPYRGGQPQHF

D gene: NA
V gene: TRBV30
CDR3 protein: CAWSRLGASTGELFF